The 3 T cell receptor beta chains given below trace back to one sample, sequenced in a study of cytomegalovirus exposure and HLA in healthy donors. The PCR employed 60 Vbeta primers together with 13 Jbeta primers. Assay used: immunoSEQ multiplex PCR; TCRdb lists only in-frame clones, some missing. The sample lists roughly 99,000 clones, around three quarters occurring once. The sequenced sample was PBMCs. Receptors originate from a male donor in good health and CMV-seronegative.

The chain has TRBV7-6 and TRBJ1-1; maybe TRBD1 (5 bases). Germline V lookup: CDR1 SGHVS, CDR2 FNYEAQ. CDR3 length equals 17 residues. The V end lost 1 base, the J end lost 1 base, and 16 bases lay between the germline ends. CDR3 amino acids: CASSLDLGGTGNTEAFF. In DNA form, the CDR3 reads TGTGCCAGCAGCTTAGACCTGGGGGGGACGGGGAACACTGAAGCTTTCTTT.

The chain recombines TRBV6-5 with TRBJ2-7; 8 bases fit TRBD2. Germline CDR1 reads MNHEY; CDR2 reads SVGAGI. This CDR3 is built from 14 residues. V shed 7 bases, J shed 0 bases, and the junction held 5 bases outside the gene matches. The CDR3 nucleotides are TGTGCCAGCACCCGAGCGGGAGACTCCTACGAGCAGTACTTC. Translated, it gives CASTRAGDSYEQYF.

The chain links TRBV6-5 to TRBJ1-2, with TRBD1 identical over 8 bases. CDR3 length: 14 amino acids. V was clipped by 6 bases and J by 7 bases; unmatched bases: 10. Germline V gene data show CDR1 as MNHEY and CDR2 as SVGAGI. CDR3 nucleotide sequence: TGTGCCAGCAGCCGAGGACAGGGTGAGGGTGGCTACACCTTC. It encodes CASSRGQGEGGYTF.